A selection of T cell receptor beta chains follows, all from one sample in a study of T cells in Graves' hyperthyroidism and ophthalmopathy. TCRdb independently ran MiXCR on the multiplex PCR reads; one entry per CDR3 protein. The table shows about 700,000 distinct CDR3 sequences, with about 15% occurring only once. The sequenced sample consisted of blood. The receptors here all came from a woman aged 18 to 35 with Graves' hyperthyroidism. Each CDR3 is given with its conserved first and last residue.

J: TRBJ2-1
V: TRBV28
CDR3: CATFISSYNEQFF

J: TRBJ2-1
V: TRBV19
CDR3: CASSIDLATYNEQFF

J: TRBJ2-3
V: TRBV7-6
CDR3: CASGQGPTDTQYF

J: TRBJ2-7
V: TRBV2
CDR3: CASGVSYEQYF

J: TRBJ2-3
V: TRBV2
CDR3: CASSGGTGPRTQYF

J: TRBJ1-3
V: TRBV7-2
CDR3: CASSLGQAGNTIYF

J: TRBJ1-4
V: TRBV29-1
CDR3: CSVASGQDEKLFF

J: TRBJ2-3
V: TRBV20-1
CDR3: CSARGRHSSTDTQYF

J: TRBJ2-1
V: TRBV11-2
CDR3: CASSSRLAGGGNEQFF

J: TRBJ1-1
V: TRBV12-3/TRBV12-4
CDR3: CASSLVRLVWDRGGQVNTEAFF

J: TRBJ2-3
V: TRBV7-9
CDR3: CASRSAGSTDTQYF

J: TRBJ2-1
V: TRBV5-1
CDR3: CASSLAGREASEQFF

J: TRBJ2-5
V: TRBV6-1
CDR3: CASSYPNSRVGGTQYF

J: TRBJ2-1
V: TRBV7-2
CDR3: CASSSPVGDIGYNEQFF

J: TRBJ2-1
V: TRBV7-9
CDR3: CASSPSGRSSYNEQFF

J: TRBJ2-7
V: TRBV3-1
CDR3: CASSQDLVYEQYF

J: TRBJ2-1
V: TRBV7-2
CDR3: CASSLGGSKDEQFF

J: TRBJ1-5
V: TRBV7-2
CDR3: CASRSQGYSNQPQHF

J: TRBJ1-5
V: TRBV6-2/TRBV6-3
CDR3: CASSYSMGSVRNSNQPQHF

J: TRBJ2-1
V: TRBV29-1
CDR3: CSVGTSGPSSYNEQFF

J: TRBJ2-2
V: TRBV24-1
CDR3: CATSDAGTGIIGELFF

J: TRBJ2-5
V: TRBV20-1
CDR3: CSASAPTTSVQETQYF

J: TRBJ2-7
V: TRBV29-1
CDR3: CSARGGRPAYEQYF

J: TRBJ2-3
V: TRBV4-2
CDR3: CASSQTSGTSGRTDTQYF

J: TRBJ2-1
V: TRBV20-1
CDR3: CSGAGVGYNEQFF

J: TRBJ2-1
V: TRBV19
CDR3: CASSIVRLAGGNEQFF

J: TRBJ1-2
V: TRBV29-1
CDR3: CSVEDPGGARNGYTF

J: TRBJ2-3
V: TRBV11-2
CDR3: CASSLEGLGPDTQYF

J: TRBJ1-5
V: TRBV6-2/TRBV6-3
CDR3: CASSPAGTQHF

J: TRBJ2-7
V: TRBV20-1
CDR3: CSARDWQGSYEQYF

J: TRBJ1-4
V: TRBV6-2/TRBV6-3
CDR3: CASSYGGATNEKLFF

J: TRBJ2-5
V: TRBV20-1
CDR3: CSARDQETQYF

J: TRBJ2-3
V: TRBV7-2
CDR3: CASSSVRTRSTDTQYF

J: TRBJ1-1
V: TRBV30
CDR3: CAWRGPSAGTEAFF

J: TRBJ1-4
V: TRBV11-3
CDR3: CASSWGGEEKLFF

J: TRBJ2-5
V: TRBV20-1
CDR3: CSAYRGQETQYF

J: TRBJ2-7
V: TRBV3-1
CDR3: CASSHLGTYEQYF

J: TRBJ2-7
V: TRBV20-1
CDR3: CSAARTPYEQYF

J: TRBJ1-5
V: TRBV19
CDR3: CASSAGGVGNQPQHF

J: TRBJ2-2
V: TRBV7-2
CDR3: CASSFTLANTGELFF

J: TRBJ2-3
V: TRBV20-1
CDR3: CSARDGRLMLTDTQYF

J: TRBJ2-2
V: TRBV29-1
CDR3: CSAKGQSGANTGELFF

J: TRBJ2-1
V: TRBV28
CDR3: CASSFGVNEQFF

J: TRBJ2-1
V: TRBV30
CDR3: CAWSKGQGYEQFF

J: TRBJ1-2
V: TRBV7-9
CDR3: CASSPGTVPYGYTF

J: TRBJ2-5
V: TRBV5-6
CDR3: CASSSRDRALQETQYF

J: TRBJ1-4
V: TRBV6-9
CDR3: CASSFRDGEKLFF

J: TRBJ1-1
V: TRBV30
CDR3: CAWSRQENTEAFF

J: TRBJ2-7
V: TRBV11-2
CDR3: CASSLERLAVLDEQYF

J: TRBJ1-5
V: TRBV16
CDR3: CASSQFSGGGQPQHF